One sample yielded the 20 T cell receptor beta chains listed below, sequenced in a study of T cell responses to AZD1222 COVID-19 vaccine. This table comes from immunoSEQ multiplex PCR, and its TCRdb copy is limited to in-frame clones, with some not included. The sample contains about 37,000 clones, around 86% of which appear only once. The sample consisted of peripheral blood, taken 28 days after the second AZD1222 dose. These receptors were taken from an adult who received the AZD1222 COVID-19 vaccine.

This clone has just one count. The chain uses TRBV14 and TRBJ2-3, with unresolved D. The CDR3 contains 12 residues. CDR1 is SGHDN, CDR2 FVKESK, per germline. V was pared by 4 bases and J by 8 bases, with 10 bases between. The CDR3 sequence: CASSPSRVTQYF. The CDR3 bases are TGTGCCAGCAGCCCCTCCCGCGTTACGCAGTATTTT.

V is TRBV30 and J is TRBJ1-6; D is unclear. V was trimmed by 2 bases and J by 10 bases, leaving 12 bases between them. Germline values: CDR1 GTSNPN, CDR2 SVGIG (reference sequence). This CDR3 comprises 13 residues. The CDR3 reads CAWSPARESPLHF. The CDR3 nucleotides read TGTGCCTGGAGTCCGGCAAGGGAGTCACCCCTCCACTTT.

This chain uses TRBV5-1 with TRBJ2-1, with 9 bases aligning to TRBD2. CDR1 and CDR2 (germline): SGHRS, YFSETQ. This CDR3 has 14 residues. V shed 7 bases and J 8 bases; nucleotides not matched to a gene: 10. The CDR3 sequence is CASGSGLAIDEQFF. The CDR3 region has the DNA TGCGCCAGCGGCTCCGGACTAGCGATCGATGAGCAGTTCTTC. Full variable domain (outside the CDR3, taken from reference TRBV5-1 and TRBJ2-1): KAGVTQTPRYLIKTRGQQVTLSCSPISGHRSVSWYQQTPGQGLQFLFEYFSETQRNKGNFPGRFSGRQFSNSRSEMNVSTLELGDSALYLCASGSGLAIDEQFFGPGTRLTVL.

This chain joins TRBV4-1 and TRBJ1-2, with 10 bases lining up with TRBD1. Trimming took 4 bases from V and 0 from J; bases not matched to a gene: 5. This CDR3 has 16 residues. CDR1 and CDR2 (germline): MGHRA, YSYEKL. The CDR3 loop is CASSPRDRGANYGYTF. In DNA, the CDR3 is TGCGCCAGCAGCCCCCGGGACAGGGGAGCTAACTATGGCTACACCTTC.

This chain connects TRBV21-1 to TRBJ2-5; TRBD1, the D gene given by the table, was not confirmed from the DNA. TRBV21-1 is a recognized pseudogene. This CDR3 contains 12 residues. The CDR3 spells CASSNRVETQYF. The CDR3 DNA is TGTGCCAGCAGTAACAGGGTTGAGACCCAGTACTTC.

V usage is TRBV5-1 and J usage is TRBJ2-7; D tentatively reads TRBD1 or TRBD2 (5 bases each). The germline V gene encodes CDR1 SGHRS and CDR2 YFSETQ. The CDR3 contains 13 residues. The ends were cut back, 7 bases at V and 1 base at J, with 12 bases in the middle. CDR3 DNA sequence: TGCGCCAGCCGGGACCCCCCTTCCTACGAGCAGTACTTC. Its protein product is CASRDPPSYEQYF. The full variable domain, with the rest looked up from reference TRBV5-1 and TRBJ2-7, is KAGVTQTPRYLIKTRGQQVTLSCSPISGHRSVSWYQQTPGQGLQFLFEYFSETQRNKGNFPGRFSGRQFSNSRSEMNVSTLELGDSALYLCASRDPPSYEQYFGPGTRLTVT.

V and J are TRBV5-1 and TRBJ2-3, with D possibly TRBD1 on 6 matching bases. The CDR3 consists of 16 residues. CDR1 and CDR2 (germline): SGHRS, YFSETQ. Trimming left V 4 bases short and J 0 bases short, with 15 bases between. The CDR3 DNA is TGCGCCAGCAGCGTAGACACAGGGAGTAGCACAGATACGCAGTATTTT. It specifies CASSVDTGSSTDTQYF.

The J gene is TRBJ1-2, the V gene TRBV5-1, with D possibly matching TRBD1 (6 bases). From germline, CDR1 is SGHRS and CDR2 YFSETQ. The CDR3 totals 14 residues. V lost 4 bases and J 2 bases, leaving 12 bases between the germline ends. The CDR3 loop reads CASSAQGPNYGYTF. CDR3 nucleotide sequence: TGCGCCAGCAGCGCGCAGGGGCCCAACTATGGCTACACCTTC.

The chain combines TRBV20-1 with TRBJ1-1; no clear D. The CDR3 is 11 amino acids. Per the germline V gene, CDR1 is DFQATT and CDR2 is SNEGSKA (reference sequence). Deletions cut 3 bases from V and 1 base from J, with 3 bases between. This chain's CDR3 is CSASPNTEAFF. The DNA for the CDR3 is TGCAGTGCTAGCCCGAACACTGAAGCTTTCTTT.

V gene TRBV6-6 combines with J gene TRBJ2-7; 9 bases are shared with TRBD1. CDR3 length: 14 residues. The trim removed 5 bases at V and 0 bases at J, leaving 2 bases unmatched. CDR1 MNHNY and CDR2 SVGAGI come from the germline V gene (reference sequence). The CDR3 spells CASSLQGASYEQYF. The CDR3 nucleotides are TGTGCCAGCAGTCTACAGGGGGCCTCCTACGAGCAGTACTTC.

V gene TRBV5-4 combines with J gene TRBJ2-1; 7 bases fit TRBD2. Looked up from germline, CDR1 is SGHNT and CDR2 is YYREEE (reference sequence). V shed 3 bases and J 8 bases; nucleotides not matched to a gene: 5. The CDR3 totals 13 residues. CDR3 sequence reads: CASSSREGDEQFF. The CDR3 coding sequence is TGTGCCAGCAGCTCTAGGGAGGGCGATGAGCAGTTCTTC.

The rearrangement uses TRBV6-5 and TRBJ1-1, with D maybe TRBD1 (6 bases). Trimming stripped 7 bases from V and 5 bases from J, with 17 bases between. The CDR3 is made up of 14 amino acids. Germline values: CDR1 MNHEY, CDR2 SVGAGI. The CDR3 here is CASIIGGARTEAFF. The CDR3 nucleotides read TGTGCCAGCATAATTGGGGGGGCCCGGACTGAAGCTTTCTTT.

The V gene is TRBV4-2, the J gene TRBJ1-4, with D perhaps TRBD1 (5 bases). Trimming took off 6 bases at V and 5 bases at J, with 19 bases between the two ends. Germline loops: CDR1 LGHNA, CDR2 YNFKEQ. The CDR3 spans 16 residues. Written as DNA, the CDR3 is TGTGCCAGCAGGAAACTGGGGGGGGTTGGGAATGAAAAACTGTTTTTT. This encodes CASRKLGGVGNEKLFF.

The genes are TRBV28 and TRBJ1-2; 9 nucleotides agree with TRBD1. The CDR3 sequence is 15 residues long. The germline gives CDR1 MDHEN, CDR2 SYDVKM. V lost 6 bases and J lost 1; bases outside the gene matches: 6. Here the CDR3 reads CASSNRQGVNYGYTF. The CDR3 DNA follows: TGTGCCAGCAGCAACAGACAGGGGGTTAACTATGGCTACACCTTC.

V usage is TRBV11-1 and J usage is TRBJ2-7; the match to TRBD1 covers 8 bases. The germline V gene encodes CDR1 SGHAT and CDR2 FQDESV (reference sequence). Losses at the gene ends were 4 bases for V and 6 bases for J; bases not matched to a gene: 2. The CDR3 extends over 12 amino acids. The DNA of the CDR3 is TGTGCCAGCAGCTCGACAGGGGCCGAGCAGTACTTC. Protein sequence: CASSSTGAEQYF.

This CDR3 is CASSATGGNTGELFF. The CDR3 DNA sequence: TGTGCCAGCAGCGCAACAGGGGGGAACACCGGGGAGCTGTTTTTT. V is TRBV7-7 and J is TRBJ2-2; the match to TRBD1 covers 8 bases. CDR1 and CDR2 (germline): SSHAT, FNYEAQ (reference sequence). J gave up 1 base and V 5 bases, and 3 bases lay outside the gene matches. CDR3 length: 15 amino acids.

The rearrangement links TRBV12-3 or TRBV12-4 to TRBJ2-7, with TRBD1 as a possible D gene (5 bases). The CDR3 consists of 13 residues. Trimming pared 6 bases from V and 1 base from J, leaving 10 bases between. This CDR3 reads CASSDSNSYEQYF. CDR3 bases: TGTGCCAGCAGCGACAGTAATTCCTACGAGCAGTACTTC.

V usage is TRBV10-3 and J usage is TRBJ2-7; D remains ambiguous. Germline values: CDR1 ENHRY, CDR2 SYGVKD. V lost 4 bases and J 4 bases, leaving 8 bases between the germline ends. This CDR3 has 12 amino acids. As DNA, the CDR3 is TGTGCCATCAGTGGAAACACTTACGAGCAGTACTTC. Its translation: CAISGNTYEQYF.

The J gene is TRBJ2-1, the V gene TRBV30; TRBD2 might be the D (5 bases). The CDR3 contains 16 residues. V was shortened by 4 bases and J by 6 bases, with 22 bases between the two germline ends. The germline V gene has CDR1 GTSNPN and CDR2 SVGIG (reference sequence). The CDR3 coding sequence is TGTGCCTGGATTAGATCGGGGATTTCTGTCGTCAATGAGCAGTTCTTC. Protein sequence: CAWIRSGISVVNEQFF.

A single count supports this clone. The CDR3 region is CASSSGLGQFF. As DNA, the CDR3 is TGTGCCAGCAGCTCGGGACTAGGTCAGTTCTTC. The genes are TRBV7-2 and TRBJ2-1, with 8 bases that match TRBD2. CDR3 length: 11 amino acids. CDR1 SGHTA and CDR2 FQGNSA come from the germline V gene. Trimming removed 4 bases from V and 13 bases from J; junction bases left unmatched: 3.